The rows below give T cell receptor beta chains drawn from one sample of a study of shared clonotypes between healthy human individuals. The repertoire was sequenced with immunoSEQ multiplex PCR; TCRdb's copy has only in-frame clones and lacks some. The repertoire has approximately 340,000 clones, around 67% of them found once; the top ten carry less than 11%. Sequenced: memory CD4+ T cells sorted from blood. All receptors come from a man aged 30 to 45 in good health. CDR3s include the opening cysteine and the closing phenylalanine or tryptophan. A D gene is named only where the DNA matches it firmly. Some rows have no size entry. The others give once, few or many, or a class for an expanded clone.

14	TRBV7-2	NA	TRBJ1-5	NA	CASSRGQPNQPQHF	TGTGCCAGCAGCCGAGGACAGCCGAATCAGCCCCAGCATTTT
13	TRBV6-6	TRBD1	TRBJ2-5	NA	CASRTTGVETQYF	TGTGCCAGCAGAACGACAGGGGTAGAGACCCAGTACTTC
13	TRBV4-3	NA	TRBJ1-1	few	CASSQQMNTEAFF	TGCGCCAGCAGCCAACAGATGAACACTGAAGCTTTCTTT
14	TRBV10-1	NA	TRBJ2-5	few	CASSDGGPQETQYF	TGCGCCAGCAGTGACGGGGGCCCCCAAGAGACCCAGTACTTC
15	TRBV5-4	NA	TRBJ2-1	NA	CASSLGVSANNEQFF	TGTGCCAGCAGCTTGGGCGTTAGCGCTAACAATGAGCAGTTCTTC
14	TRBV7-6	NA	TRBJ1-5	NA	CASSFGLSDQPQHF	TGTGCCAGCAGCTTTGGGCTAAGTGATCAGCCCCAGCATTTT
13	TRBV2	NA	TRBJ2-5	NA	CASSGQLQETQYF	TGTGCCAGCAGTGGACAGTTGCAAGAGACCCAGTACTTC
14	TRBV30	NA	TRBJ1-2	NA	CAWSVRQGNYGYTF	TGTGCCTGGAGTGTACGGCAGGGAAACTATGGCTACACCTTC
14	TRBV27	NA	TRBJ1-6	few	CASRISADNSPLHF	TGTGCCAGCAGGATTAGTGCCGATAATTCACCCCTCCACTTT
13	TRBV11-2	TRBD2	TRBJ2-1	NA	CASSARTSGEQFF	TGTGCCAGCAGCGCACGGACTAGCGGCGAGCAGTTCTTC
16	TRBV4-1	NA	TRBJ2-1	NA	CASSHPAETSYNEQFF	TGCGCCAGCAGCCATCCAGCGGAGACCTCCTACAATGAGCAGTTCTTC
13	TRBV18	NA	TRBJ2-5	NA	CASSPASSETQYF	TGTGCCAGCTCACCAGCTAGTTCGGAGACCCAGTACTTC
14	TRBV11-2	TRBD2	TRBJ2-5	NA	CASTSGRGRETQYF	TGTGCCAGTACCAGCGGGAGGGGGAGAGAGACCCAGTACTTC
11	TRBV29-1	NA	TRBJ2-7	NA	CSVEKGNEQYF	TGCAGCGTTGAAAAGGGGAACGAGCAGTACTTC
14	TRBV7-2	NA	TRBJ2-7	NA	CASSLGGRVYEQYF	TGTGCCAGCAGCTTAGGGGGAAGGGTCTACGAGCAGTACTTC
15	TRBV5-1	NA	TRBJ2-7	NA	CASSQRDSLPYEQYF	TGCGCCAGCAGCCAGCGGGACAGCCTACCGTACGAGCAGTACTTC
14	TRBV6-1	TRBD2	TRBJ2-7	NA	CASRGLAGAREQYF	TGTGCCAGCAGGGGACTAGCGGGAGCACGCGAGCAGTACTTC
18	TRBV7-6	NA	TRBJ2-2	few	CASSLVWGQVGDTGELFF	TGTGCCAGCAGCTTAGTCTGGGGGCAGGTTGGAGACACCGGGGAGCTGTTTTTT
15	TRBV4-1	NA	TRBJ1-3	NA	CASSQYRDSGNTIYF	TGCGCCAGCAGCCAATACCGAGACTCTGGAAACACCATATATTTT
13	TRBV7-8	TRBD2	TRBJ2-7	NA	CAASGTRGNEQYF	TGTGCCGCATCCGGGACTAGGGGCAACGAGCAGTACTTC
15	TRBV5-1	NA	TRBJ2-2	few	CASSFRESNTGELFF	TGCGCCAGCAGCTTTCGGGAGTCAAACACCGGGGAGCTGTTTTTT
14	TRBV29-1	TRBD2	TRBJ2-1	NA	CSVEGRPSGSGPFF	TGCAGCGTTGAGGGGCGGCCTAGCGGGAGTGGACCGTTCTTC
16	TRBV7-9	TRBD2	TRBJ2-3	many	CASSNTGLAGGGSQYF	TGTGCCAGCAGTAATACGGGACTAGCGGGAGGAGGATCGCAGTATTTT
13	TRBV7-6	NA	TRBJ2-1	NA	CASSLYRGNEQFF	TGTGCCAGCAGCTTATACCGGGGAAATGAGCAGTTCTTC
18	TRBV14	TRBD1	TRBJ2-1	NA	CASSPHPTGFGFYNEQFF	TGTGCCAGCAGCCCCCACCCGACAGGGTTCGGCTTTTACAATGAGCAGTTCTTC
13	TRBV25-1	NA	TRBJ1-5	NA	CASPGTPNQPQHF	TGTGCCAGCCCCGGGACTCCCAATCAGCCCCAGCATTTT
16	TRBV7-2	TRBD2	TRBJ2-5	NA	CASSLAGGGPRETQYF	TGTGCCAGCAGCTTAGCGGGGGGAGGGCCCAGGGAGACCCAGTACTTC
14	TRBV10-3	TRBD1	TRBJ1-3	NA	CAIGSTGQGNTIYF	TGTGCCATCGGATCGACAGGGCAAGGAAACACCATATATTTT
15	TRBV27	TRBD2	TRBJ2-7	once	CASSLIAGVSYEQYF	TGTGCCAGCAGTCTTATAGCGGGAGTGTCCTACGAGCAGTACTTC
14	TRBV28	NA	TRBJ1-2	NA	CASSLQGTLYGYTF	TGTGCCAGCAGTTTACAGGGGACACTCTATGGCTACACCTTC